This T cell receptor beta chain is drawn from a study of blood T cell repertoires in COVID-19. Study background: Sample material is recorded as cDNA or gDNA derived from T cells, B-cell-depleted T cells, or PBMCs.

TCRdb keeps only in-frame clones here, not all; method: immunoSEQ multiplex PCR. The table lists over 100,000 clones, 65% to 90% of them singletons. V lost 0 bases, J lost 4 bases, and 13 bases stayed unmatched. In germline, CDR1 is LGHNA, CDR2 YSLEER. The CDR3 is 19 residues long. The sequenced sample consisted of peripheral blood. The source is an elderly man with acute or convalescent COVID-19. This chain uses TRBV4-3 with TRBJ2-2; 8 bases are shared with TRBD2. CDR3 coding DNA: TGCGCCAGCAGCCAAGAAGCCGCCGCTAGCGGGCTGGGCACCGGGGAGCTGTTTTTT. The encoded protein is CASSQEAAASGLGTGELFF.